One and the same sample provided the 30 T cell receptor beta chains below, sequenced in a study of T-cell reconstitution after alpha-beta-depleted transplantation in children. TCRbeta library construction was performed incorporating unique molecular identifiers. A single record per CDR3 protein comes from TCRdb applying MiXCR to the PCR reads. The repertoire has 150,000 to 200,000 distinct CDR3 sequences, 13% to 15% of them found once; the top ten carry 13%. The sequencing used PBMCs from the stem cell graft donor, collected from the stem cell graft. These receptors all stem from a human donor who donated a stem cell graft to a child with acute lymphoblastic leukemia.

This clonotype was recorded many times. The CDR3 here is CSARRRGSNEQYF. Here the CDR3 DNA reads TGCAGTGCTAGACGAAGAGGATCCAACGAGCAGTACTTC. The V gene is TRBV20-1, the J gene TRBJ2-7, with unresolved D. V lost 2 bases, J lost 5 bases, and 13 bases lay in between. This CDR3 contains 13 residues. The germline V gene encodes CDR1 DFQATT and CDR2 SNEGSKA (reference sequence).

This clonotype was picked up many times. The chain is built from TRBV20-1 and TRBJ2-1, with 7 bases fitting TRBD2. V lost 0 bases, J lost 2 bases, and 1 base stayed unmatched. Germline loops: CDR1 DFQATT, CDR2 SNEGSKA (reference sequence). The CDR3 extends over 14 amino acids. CDR3 bases: TGCAGTGCTAGAGACGGGAGGACCTACAATGAGCAGTTCTTC. Residues: CSARDGRTYNEQFF.

This clonotype was observed many times. The chain couples TRBV5-1 to TRBJ2-6, with D unclear. The CDR3 runs to 14 residues. The V end was cut by 5 bases, the J end by 0 bases, with 6 bases between. CDR1 and CDR2 (germline): SGHRS, YFSETQ. The CDR3 protein is CASREISGANVLTF. CDR3 sequence (DNA): TGCGCCAGCAGGGAAATCTCTGGGGCCAACGTCCTGACTTTC.

The rearrangement joins TRBV4-1 to TRBJ2-7; D call uncertain. Trimming took off 0 bases at V and 11 bases at J, with 14 bases between the two ends. The CDR3 contains 13 residues. Germline lookup yields CDR1 MGHRA and CDR2 YSYEKL. The chain's CDR3 is CASSQDETEKKYF. In DNA, the CDR3 is TGCGCCAGCAGCCAAGATGAAACAGAAAAGAAGTACTTC.

The chain recombines TRBV6-4 with TRBJ2-3; TRBD2 matches 9 bases. V shed 0 bases, J shed 1 base, and the junction held 2 bases outside the gene matches. Per the germline V gene, CDR1 is MRHNA and CDR2 is SNTAGT. There are 16 residues in the CDR3. The CDR3 nucleotides are TGTGCCAGCAGTGACTCCGGCGGGAGGGGCACAGATACGCAGTATTTT. This codes for CASSDSGGRGTDTQYF.

This clonotype was counted between two and nine times. This chain links TRBV20-1 with TRBJ1-1; a weak D match, TRBD1 (6 bases). This CDR3 region has 15 residues. V was pared by 6 bases and J by 5 bases, with 22 bases between. Germline V gene sequence: CDR1 DFQATT, CDR2 SNEGSKA (reference sequence). CDR3 sequence (DNA): TGCAGTGCCTCCCATCGTGGGGGCGAGAATACTGAAGCTTTCTTT. The encoded protein is CSASHRGGENTEAFF.

This chain connects TRBV14 to TRBJ2-3; D uncertain. Trimming left V 5 bases short and J 6 bases short, with 21 bases between. The CDR3 totals 16 residues. Germline lookup yields CDR1 SGHDN and CDR2 FVKESK. The CDR3, as DNA: TGTGCCAGCAGCACGAGTGAGGCCTACCTTTGGGATACGCAGTATTTT. This sequence encodes CASSTSEAYLWDTQYF.

The V call is TRBV12-3 or TRBV12-4, the J call TRBJ2-7, with TRBD1 as a possible D gene (5 bases). Trimming removed 3 bases from V and 3 bases from J, with 12 bases in between. There are 14 residues in the CDR3. The CDR3 sequence: CASSFRRALYEQYF. The DNA of the CDR3 is TGTGCCAGCAGTTTTCGCAGGGCCCTCTACGAGCAGTACTTC.

This clonotype was detected only once. This chain links TRBV3-1 with TRBJ1-2; 10 nucleotides line up with TRBD1. Germline V gives CDR1 LGHDT, CDR2 YNNKEL (reference sequence). The CDR3 length is 16 residues. Trimming at V came to 4 bases and at J to 8 bases, leaving 13 bases not matched to a gene. The CDR3 DNA follows: TGTGCCAGCAGCCTGCCCGGACAGGGGGGAGTGAGGGGCTACACCTTC. This sequence encodes CASSLPGQGGVRGYTF.

This clonotype was recorded a few times. The genes are TRBV20-1 and TRBJ2-7; D assignment may be TRBD1 or TRBD2 (5 bases each). CDR1 is DFQATT, CDR2 SNEGSKA, per germline (reference sequence). V lost 0 bases to trimming and J lost 3 bases, with 9 bases between them. The CDR3 consists of 13 residues. The CDR3 spells CSARDQGRYEQYF. The CDR3 region has the DNA TGCAGTGCTAGAGACCAGGGACGCTACGAGCAGTACTTC.

This clonotype was seen repeatedly, ten times or more. The chain is built from TRBV10-3 and TRBJ1-1; a possible D gene is TRBD1 (6 bases). Trimming pared 3 bases from V and 1 base from J, leaving 9 bases between. In germline, CDR1 is ENHRY, CDR2 SYGVKD. The CDR3 runs to 14 residues. The CDR3 region has the DNA TGTGCCATCAGTGAACACAGGGAGAACACTGAAGCTTTCTTT. As protein: CAISEHRENTEAFF.

This clonotype was detected a few times. The chain carries TRBV5-1 and TRBJ2-5; TRBD1 aligns across 8 bases. V was clipped by 5 bases and J by 5 bases; unmatched bases: 8. This CDR3 comprises 14 residues. In germline, CDR1 is SGHRS, CDR2 YFSETQ. The CDR3 loop is CASRRDRQTETQYF. The CDR3 DNA reads TGCGCCAGCAGGCGGGACAGGCAAACGGAGACCCAGTACTTC.

In this sample, this clonotype turned up once. Being one base from a much bigger clone, this may be a read error. This chain uses TRBV21-1 with TRBJ2-6. TRBV21-1 is a recognized pseudogene. The CDR3 covers 15 residues. The DNA of the CDR3 is TGTGGCAGCAGGGACGGAGTCTCTGGGGCCAACGTCCTGACTTTC. It codes for CGSRDGVSGANVLTF.

This clonotype showed up just a few times. The V and J genes are TRBV7-9 and TRBJ2-7, with D uncertain. The CDR3 length is 13 residues. V lost 3 bases, J lost 3 bases, and 9 bases lay in between. Germline V CDR1 and CDR2: SEHNR, FQNEAQ (reference sequence). The CDR3 is CASSFQQGYEQYF. The CDR3 nucleotides are TGTGCCAGCAGCTTTCAACAAGGCTACGAGCAGTACTTC.

This clonotype was recorded many times. The genes are TRBV5-1 and TRBJ1-1; D gene uncertain. Germline V lookup: CDR1 SGHRS, CDR2 YFSETQ. V dropped 2 bases and J dropped 5 bases, with 13 bases sitting between them. The CDR3 extends over 14 amino acids. CDR3 amino acids: CASSLTLLGTEAFF. The CDR3 region has the DNA TGCGCCAGCAGCTTAACACTTTTGGGGACTGAAGCTTTCTTT.

This chain links TRBV5-1 with TRBJ2-2, with 7 nucleotides matching TRBD2. Trimming at V came to 4 bases and at J to 5 bases, leaving 17 bases not matched to a gene. The CDR3 sequence is 18 residues long. Germline V gene sequence: CDR1 SGHRS, CDR2 YFSETQ. In DNA form, the CDR3 reads TGCGCCAGCAGCCCTACACCTGGCGGGAGCCCGAGGACCGGGGAGCTGTTTTTT. It encodes CASSPTPGGSPRTGELFF.

In this sample, this clonotype turned up a few times. The chain employs TRBV5-1 and TRBJ1-2; 9 bases line up with TRBD1. In germline, CDR1 is SGHRS, CDR2 YFSETQ. V shed 0 bases and J 4 bases; nucleotides not matched to a gene: 4. This CDR3 comprises 15 residues. The CDR3 loop is CASSLEQGAVYGYTF. The CDR3 DNA reads as TGCGCCAGCAGCTTGGAACAGGGGGCAGTCTATGGCTACACCTTC.

The genes are TRBV6-2 or TRBV6-3 and TRBJ2-5, with D hard to call. This CDR3 has 14 amino acids. The germline V and J ends were trimmed by 8 bases and 1 base, with 14 bases remaining between them. CDR1 and CDR2 (germline): MNHEY, SVGEGT. The CDR3 loop reads CASQRERLQETQYF. The CDR3 nucleotides read TGTGCCAGCCAACGTGAGCGACTCCAAGAGACCCAGTACTTC.

This clonotype was counted many times. The chain links TRBV7-6 to TRBJ1-6; 7 bases are shared with TRBD1. With V trimmed by 2 bases and J by 6 bases, 4 bases remained unmatched. This CDR3 is built from 15 residues. CDR1 and CDR2 (germline): SGHVS, FNYEAQ. The CDR3 coding sequence is TGTGCCAGCAGCTTAAACACAGGGGCTAATTCACCCCTCCACTTT. Translated: CASSLNTGANSPLHF.

Comments on this clonotype: A much larger clonotype is one base distant, so this may be a read error. V usage is TRBV3-1 and J usage is TRBJ1-1; 8 bases map to TRBD1. Germline V gene lookup returns CDR1 LGHDT and CDR2 YNNKEL (reference sequence). Trimming removed 2 bases from V and 3 bases from J; junction bases left unmatched: 5. The length of the CDR3 is 15 residues. The CDR3 here is CASSQRDRRYTEAFF. In DNA form, the CDR3 reads TGTGCCAGCAGCCAAAGGGACAGGAGGTACACTGAAGCTTTCTTT.

This clonotype was observed a handful of times. The chain carries TRBV5-1 and TRBJ2-1, with D unresolved. Trimming shortened V by 0 bases and J by 4 bases, and 14 bases separated the two germline ends. Germline assignment: CDR1 SGHRS and CDR2 YFSETQ. CDR3 length equals 16 residues. The CDR3 spells CASSLGTYIGYNEQFF. CDR3 bases: TGCGCCAGCAGCTTGGGGACCTACATAGGATACAATGAGCAGTTCTTC. Combining the CDR3 with reference TRBV5-1 and TRBJ2-1 gives the whole variable domain KAGVTQTPRYLIKTRGQQVTLSCSPISGHRSVSWYQQTPGQGLQFLFEYFSETQRNKGNFPGRFSGRQFSNSRSEMNVSTLELGDSALYLCASSLGTYIGYNEQFFGPGTRLTVL.

As to this clonotype: One end of the junction varies from germline; a read error may be responsible. This rearrangement joins TRBV5-5 to TRBJ2-1; 9 nucleotides agree with TRBD2. The CDR3 length is 15 residues. Looked up from germline, CDR1 is SGHKS and CDR2 is YYEKEE (reference sequence). CDR3 sequence reads: CASNLIAGGIDEQFF. CDR3 nucleotides: TGTGCCAGCAACTTGATTGCGGGAGGGATCGATGAGCAGTTCTTC. Full variable domain (missing parts from reference TRBV5-5 and TRBJ2-1): DAGVTQSPTHLIKTRGQQVTLRCSPISGHKSVSWYQQVLGQGPQFIFQYYEKEERGRGNFPDRFSARQFPNYSSELNVNALLLGDSALYLCASNLIAGGIDEQFFGPGTRLTVL.

Comment on this clonotype: A much bigger clone sits one base away, suggesting this may be a read error. This rearrangement joins TRBV7-6 to TRBJ2-5; D perhaps matches TRBD2 (5 bases). The V end lost 5 bases, the J end lost 2 bases, and 12 bases lay between the germline ends. This CDR3 has 14 amino acids. The germline V gene encodes CDR1 SGHVS and CDR2 FNYEAQ. CDR3 residues: CASSQSGCQETQYF. CDR3 sequence (DNA): TGTGCCAGCAGCCAAAGCGGTTGTCAAGAGACCCAGTACTTC.

This clonotype was observed many times. This chain links TRBV5-1 with TRBJ2-7, with 9 positions matching TRBD1. This CDR3 has 16 residues. V trimming: 4 bases; J trimming: 2 bases; junction bases outside the gene matches: 10. Germline CDR1 SGHRS, CDR2 YFSETQ. The CDR3 DNA follows: TGCGCCAGCAGCGGAAACTCCGGGACAGGGCCCTACGAGCAGTACTTC. Translated: CASSGNSGTGPYEQYF.

In its sample, this clonotype was seen many times. The chain employs TRBV30 and TRBJ1-5; D remains unclear. In germline, CDR1 is GTSNPN, CDR2 SVGIG (reference sequence). There are 13 residues in the CDR3. Trimming pared 0 bases from V and 1 base from J, leaving 4 bases between. CDR3 DNA: TGTGCCTGGAGTGTTAACAGCAATCAGCCCCAGCATTTT. Translating gives CAWSVNSNQPQHF.

This clonotype was found many times. The chain links TRBV28 to TRBJ2-7, with D tentatively TRBD1 (6 bases). CDR1 MDHEN and CDR2 SYDVKM come from the germline V gene. The CDR3 covers 16 residues. V lost 2 bases to trimming and J lost 9 bases, with 23 bases between them. The CDR3 loop reads CASSLRRLRGYPGQYF. The CDR3 DNA follows: TGTGCCAGCAGTTTAAGGCGGCTCAGGGGCTATCCCGGGCAGTACTTC.

This clonotype was counted ten times or more. CDR3 protein: CSVYGTSINNEQFF. As DNA, the CDR3 is TGCAGCGTTTACGGGACTAGTATAAACAATGAGCAGTTCTTC. The V and J genes are TRBV29-1 and TRBJ2-1; 8 positions match TRBD2. This CDR3 has 14 residues. Germline trimming cut 5 bases from V and 5 bases from J; bases unmatched to any gene: 8. Germline V gene data show CDR1 as SQVTM and CDR2 as ANQGSEA.

This clonotype showed up many times. The genes are TRBV5-1 and TRBJ2-1; 9 bases match TRBD1. The germline V gene encodes CDR1 SGHRS and CDR2 YFSETQ. The CDR3 runs to 15 residues. V lost 4 bases to trimming and J lost 7 bases; unmatched junction nucleotides: 9. The CDR3 coding sequence is TGCGCCAGCAGCCCCAACAGGGGGCGCGGGAATGAGCAGTTCTTC. Translating gives CASSPNRGRGNEQFF.

This clonotype was seen ten or more times. The J gene is TRBJ2-7, the V gene TRBV7-8; D is possibly TRBD2 (5 bases). V was shortened by 5 bases and J by 3 bases, with 8 bases between the two germline ends. The CDR3 loop spans 12 amino acids. Per germline, CDR1 SGHVS and CDR2 FQNEAQ. The CDR3: CASSRTHYEQYF. CDR3 nucleotide sequence: TGTGCCAGCAGCCGGACTCACTACGAGCAGTACTTC.

In DNA, the CDR3 is TGCAGCGTTTGTGATCCCTCCTACGAGCAGTACTTC. This codes for CSVCDPSYEQYF. The rearrangement joins TRBV29-1 to TRBJ2-7; D is uncertain. CDR1 is SQVTM, CDR2 ANQGSEA, per germline. CDR3 length: 12 residues. Trimming took 5 bases from V and 0 from J, leaving 8 bases between them.